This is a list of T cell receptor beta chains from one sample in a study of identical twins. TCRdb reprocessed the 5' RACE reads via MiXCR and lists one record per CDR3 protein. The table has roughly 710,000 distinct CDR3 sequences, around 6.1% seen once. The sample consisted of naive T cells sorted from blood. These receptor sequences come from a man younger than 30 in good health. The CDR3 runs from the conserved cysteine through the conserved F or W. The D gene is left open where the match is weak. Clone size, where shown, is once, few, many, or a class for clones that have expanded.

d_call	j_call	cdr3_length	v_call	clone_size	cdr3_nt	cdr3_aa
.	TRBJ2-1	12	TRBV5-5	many	TGTGCCAGCAGCTTGGTCGGTGGTGAGCAGTTCTTC	CASSLVGGEQFF
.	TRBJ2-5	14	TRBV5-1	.	TGCGCCAGCAGCTTAGGGAGAACGGGGGAGACCCAGTACTTC	CASSLGRTGETQYF
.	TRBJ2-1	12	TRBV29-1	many	TGCAGCGTTGAAGAGGGTGGGCAGGGGCAGTTCTTC	CSVEEGGQGQFF
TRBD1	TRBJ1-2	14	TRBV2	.	TGTGCCAGCAGTGTAGGACAGGCGGGAGCTGGCTACACCTTC	CASSVGQAGAGYTF
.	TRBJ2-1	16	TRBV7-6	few	TGTGCCAGCAGCTCCGACTCCATCGGTTCCTACAATGAGCAGTTCTTC	CASSSDSIGSYNEQFF
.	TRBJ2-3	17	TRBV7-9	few	TGTGCCAGCAGCTCCTCAAACGGGGGGCTGCTCGCAGATACGCAGTATTTT	CASSSSNGGLLADTQYF
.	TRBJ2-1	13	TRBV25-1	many	TGTGCCAGCAGCCGCGGGGCTTACAATGAGCAGTTCTTC	CASSRGAYNEQFF
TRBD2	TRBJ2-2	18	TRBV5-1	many	TGCGCCAGCAGCTTGGAACCCAGGACTAGCGGGAACACCGGGGAGCTGTTTTTT	CASSLEPRTSGNTGELFF
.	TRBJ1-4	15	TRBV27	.	TGTGCCAGCAGTCCCCAGGGAGGGACTAATGAAAAACTGTTTTTT	CASSPQGGTNEKLFF
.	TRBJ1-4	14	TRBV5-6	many	TGTGCCAGCAGCTTGACAGCCACAAATGAAAAACTGTTTTTT	CASSLTATNEKLFF
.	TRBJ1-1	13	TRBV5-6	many	TGTGCCAGCAGCTTGGTCAGGGCCACTGAAGCTTTCTTT	CASSLVRATEAFF
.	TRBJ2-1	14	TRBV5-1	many	TGCGCCAGCACCCCGCTTAGACCCGGGAATGAGCAGTTCTTC	CASTPLRPGNEQFF
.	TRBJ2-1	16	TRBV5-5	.	TGTGCCAGCAGCACCGTCCCAGGGCTGGAGGGCAATGAGCAGTTCTTC	CASSTVPGLEGNEQFF
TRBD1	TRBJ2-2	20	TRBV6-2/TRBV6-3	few	TGTGCCAGCAGTTATTCACCTACGAAGACCGGGACAGGGAGGACCGGGGAGCTGTTTTTT	CASSYSPTKTGTGRTGELFF
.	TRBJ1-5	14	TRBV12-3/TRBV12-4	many	TGTGCCAGCAGTTTAGGTCTGGGGGGCCAGCCCCAGCATTTT	CASSLGLGGQPQHF
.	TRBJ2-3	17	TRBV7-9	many	TGTGCCAGCAGCACATTTAAGGACCGCCCTGGGTCAGATACGCAGTATTTT	CASSTFKDRPGSDTQYF
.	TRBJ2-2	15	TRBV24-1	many	TGTGCCACCAGTGATTTAGGGACTAACACCGGGGAGCTGTTTTTT	CATSDLGTNTGELFF
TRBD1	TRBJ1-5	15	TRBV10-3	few	TGTGCCATCAGAGAGGGACAGGGTGAGGGTCAGCCCCAGCATTTT	CAIREGQGEGQPQHF
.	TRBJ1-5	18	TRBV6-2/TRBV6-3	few	TGTGCCAGCAGTTACTCGGGGACGAATTTGTATAGCAATCAGCCCCAGCATTTT	CASSYSGTNLYSNQPQHF
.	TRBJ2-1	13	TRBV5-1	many	TGCGCCAGCAGCCCGAGACTAGACCATGAGCAGTTCTTC	CASSPRLDHEQFF
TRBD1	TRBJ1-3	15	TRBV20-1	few	TGCAGTGCTAGAGTTGGCAGGGGGGTTGGAAACACCATATATTTT	CSARVGRGVGNTIYF
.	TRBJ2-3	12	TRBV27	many	TGTGCCAGCAGCTCCTTCACAGATACGCAGTATTTT	CASSSFTDTQYF
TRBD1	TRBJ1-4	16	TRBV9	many	TGTGCCAGCAGCGCGGGGACAGGGCTGGCTAATGAAAAACTGTTTTTT	CASSAGTGLANEKLFF
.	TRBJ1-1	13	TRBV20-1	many	TGCAGTGCCATACAGGGAGTGAGGTCTGAAGCTTTCTTT	CSAIQGVRSEAFF
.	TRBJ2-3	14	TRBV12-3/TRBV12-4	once	TGTGCCAGCAGTCCCCTCGGACACGCAGATACGCAGTATTTT	CASSPLGHADTQYF
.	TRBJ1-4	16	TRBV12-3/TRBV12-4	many	TGTGCCAGCAGTCTAGAGGGACCGAGCAATAATGAAAAACTGTTTTTT	CASSLEGPSNNEKLFF
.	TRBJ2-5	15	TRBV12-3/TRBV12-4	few	TGTGCCAGCAGTCCCAACAGGGTTTTTCAAGAGACCCAGTACTTC	CASSPNRVFQETQYF
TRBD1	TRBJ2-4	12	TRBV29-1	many	TGCAGCGCCGAGGACAGGGGTTACATTCAGTACTTC	CSAEDRGYIQYF
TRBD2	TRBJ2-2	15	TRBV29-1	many	TGCAGCGTTGGTGTAGCGGGAGCTGTCACCGGGGAGCTGTTTTTT	CSVGVAGAVTGELFF
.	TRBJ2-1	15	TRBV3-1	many	TGTGCCAGCAGCCAAGGGGTGGTCACCTACAATGAGCAGTTCTTC	CASSQGVVTYNEQFF
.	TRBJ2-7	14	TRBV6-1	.	TGTGCCAGCACCACCTCAAGGGGTGCATACGAGCAGTACTTC	CASTTSRGAYEQYF
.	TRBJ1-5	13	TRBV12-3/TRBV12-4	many	TGTGCCAGCAGTTTAGGGACCCATCAGCCCCAGCATTTT	CASSLGTHQPQHF
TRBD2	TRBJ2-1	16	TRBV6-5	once	TGTGCCAGCAGTTACGGTCGACTAGCGGGAGGGAATGAGCAGTTCTTC	CASSYGRLAGGNEQFF
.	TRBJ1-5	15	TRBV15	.	TGTGCCACCAGCAGAGATTTGGTGGGGTCTCAGCCCCAGCATTTT	CATSRDLVGSQPQHF
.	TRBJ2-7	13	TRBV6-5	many	TGTGCCAGCAGTTACTCATCAAGGGACGAGCAGTACTTC	CASSYSSRDEQYF
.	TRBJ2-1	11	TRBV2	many	TGTGCCACCGATGGGGGATGGGGGCAGTTCTTC	CATDGGWGQFF
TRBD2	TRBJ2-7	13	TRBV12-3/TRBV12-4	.	TGTGCCAGCAGTCCGACTAGCGGGAACGAGCAGTACTTC	CASSPTSGNEQYF
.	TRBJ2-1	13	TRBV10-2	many	TGCGCCAGCAGGAAGGACAGATACAATGAGCAGTTCTTC	CASRKDRYNEQFF
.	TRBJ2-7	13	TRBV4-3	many	TGCGCCAGCAGTCCGGGACCACCATACGAGCAGTACTTC	CASSPGPPYEQYF
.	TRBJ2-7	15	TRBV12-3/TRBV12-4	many	TGTGCCAGCAGTCCCCGCTGGGAGGAGTTTAAGGAGCAGTACTTC	CASSPRWEEFKEQYF
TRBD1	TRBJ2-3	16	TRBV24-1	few	TGTGCCACCAGTGATTTCCTTGGACAGGGGGCAGATACGCAGTATTTT	CATSDFLGQGADTQYF
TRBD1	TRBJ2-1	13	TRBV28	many	TGTGCCAGCAGTCTTAACAGGGGCCATGAGCAGTTCTTC	CASSLNRGHEQFF
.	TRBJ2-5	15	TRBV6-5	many	TGTGCCAGCAGTTTCGGGGATTGGGGCCCAGAGACCCAGTACTTC	CASSFGDWGPETQYF
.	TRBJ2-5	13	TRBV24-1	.	TGTGCCACCAGTGATTTGGACCAAGAGACCCAGTACTTC	CATSDLDQETQYF
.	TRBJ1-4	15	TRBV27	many	TGTGCCAGCAGTTCCACGCCAGCAAATAATGAAAAACTGTTTTTT	CASSSTPANNEKLFF
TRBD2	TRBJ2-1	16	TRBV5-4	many	TGTGCCAGCAGCCTAGGGACTAGCGGGAGTATAGATGAGCAGTTCTTC	CASSLGTSGSIDEQFF
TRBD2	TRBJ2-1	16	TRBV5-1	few	TGCGCCAGCAGCCCGATTCCTAGCGGGAGTGTCAATGAGCAGTTCTTC	CASSPIPSGSVNEQFF
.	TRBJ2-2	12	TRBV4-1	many	TGCGCCAGCAGTCGGACAGCCGGGGAGCTGTTTTTT	CASSRTAGELFF
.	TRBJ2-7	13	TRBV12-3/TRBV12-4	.	TGTGCCAGCAGGGGGACTGCCTCCTACGAGCAGTACTTC	CASRGTASYEQYF
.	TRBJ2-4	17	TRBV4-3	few	TGCGCCAGCAGCCAAGATCTAGCGATGGGGGGCAAAAACATTCAGTACTTC	CASSQDLAMGGKNIQYF
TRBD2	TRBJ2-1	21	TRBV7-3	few	TGTGCCAGCAGCTTAACCCGACTAGCGGGAGGGCCGCTTTCCTCCTACAATGAGCAGTTCTTC	CASSLTRLAGGPLSSYNEQFF
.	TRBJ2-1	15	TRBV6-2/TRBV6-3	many	TGTGCCAGCAGACGGCAGGGGAGCTCCTACAATGAGCAGTTCTTC	CASRRQGSSYNEQFF
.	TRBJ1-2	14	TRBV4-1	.	TGCGCCAGCAGCCAAGACCCAGGGCTCGGATGGATTACCTTC	CASSQDPGLGWITF
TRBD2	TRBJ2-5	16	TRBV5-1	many	TGCGCCAGCAGCAGAACTAGCGGGAGGGCCGAGGAGACCCAGTACTTC	CASSRTSGRAEETQYF
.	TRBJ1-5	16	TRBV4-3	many	TGCGCCAGCAGCCAAGATTCCGGGATTGAAAATCAGCCCCAGCATTTT	CASSQDSGIENQPQHF
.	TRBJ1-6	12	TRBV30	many	TGTGCCTGGTTACAGGGAGGTTCACCCCTCCACTTT	CAWLQGGSPLHF
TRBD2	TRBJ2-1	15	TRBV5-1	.	TGCGCCAGCAGCTTGGAAGGCGGGAGGGGTACCGAGCAGTTCTTC	CASSLEGGRGTEQFF
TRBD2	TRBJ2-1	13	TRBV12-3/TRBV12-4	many	TGTGCCAGCGGGCCCTCGGGAGGGTACGAGCAGTTCTTC	CASGPSGGYEQFF